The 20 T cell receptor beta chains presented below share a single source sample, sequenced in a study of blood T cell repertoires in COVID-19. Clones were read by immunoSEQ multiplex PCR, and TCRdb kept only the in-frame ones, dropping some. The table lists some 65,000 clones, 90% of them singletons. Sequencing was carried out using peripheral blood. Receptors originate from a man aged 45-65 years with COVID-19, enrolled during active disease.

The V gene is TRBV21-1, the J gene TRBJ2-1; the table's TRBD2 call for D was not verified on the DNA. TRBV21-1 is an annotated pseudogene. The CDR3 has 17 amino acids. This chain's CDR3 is CATSGVLAGGPEDEQFF. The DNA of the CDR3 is TGTGCCACCTCAGGGGTATTAGCGGGAGGGCCGGAGGATGAGCAGTTCTTC.

The CDR3 region is CATSRAQGKGTEAFF. CDR3 DNA: TGTGCCACCAGCAGAGCACAGGGAAAGGGCACTGAAGCTTTCTTT. The V and J genes are TRBV15 and TRBJ1-1; a possible D gene is TRBD1 (6 bases). In germline, CDR1 is LNHNV, CDR2 YYDKDF (reference sequence). V lost 1 base and J lost 4, with 13 bases in between. The CDR3 is 15 residues long.

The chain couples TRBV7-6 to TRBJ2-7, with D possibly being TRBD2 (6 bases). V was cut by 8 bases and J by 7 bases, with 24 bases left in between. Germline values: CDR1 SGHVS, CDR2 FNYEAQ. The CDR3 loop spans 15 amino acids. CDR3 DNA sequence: TGTGCCAGCTCTAGGACTGGCGGCGGGACTCAGGAGCAGTACTTC. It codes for CASSRTGGGTQEQYF.

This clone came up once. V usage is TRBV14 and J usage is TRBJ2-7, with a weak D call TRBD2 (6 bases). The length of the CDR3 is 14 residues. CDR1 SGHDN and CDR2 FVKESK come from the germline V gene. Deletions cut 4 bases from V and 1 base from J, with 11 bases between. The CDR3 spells CASSPRLGSYEQYF. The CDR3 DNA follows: TGTGCCAGCAGCCCCCGACTAGGGTCCTACGAGCAGTACTTC.

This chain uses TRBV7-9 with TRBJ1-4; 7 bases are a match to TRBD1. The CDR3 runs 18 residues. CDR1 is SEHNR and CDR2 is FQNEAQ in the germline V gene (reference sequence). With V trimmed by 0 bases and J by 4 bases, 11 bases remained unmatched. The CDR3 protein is CASSLALVRGDLNEKLFF. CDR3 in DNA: TGTGCCAGCAGCTTAGCGCTTGTCAGGGGGGATCTTAATGAAAAACTGTTTTTT.

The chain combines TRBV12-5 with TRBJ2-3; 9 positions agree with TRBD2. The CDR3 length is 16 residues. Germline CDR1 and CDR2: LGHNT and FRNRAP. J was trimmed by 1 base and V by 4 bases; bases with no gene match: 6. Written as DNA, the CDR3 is TGTGCTAGTGGTTCCCGACTAGCGGCAGGCACAGATACGCAGTATTTT. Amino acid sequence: CASGSRLAAGTDTQYF. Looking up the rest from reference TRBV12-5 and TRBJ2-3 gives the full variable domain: DARVTQTPRHKVTEMGQEVTMRCQPILGHNTVFWYRQTMMQGLELLAYFRNRAPLDDSGMPKDRFSAEMPDATLATLKIQPSEPRDSAVYFCASGSRLAAGTDTQYFGPGTRLTVL.

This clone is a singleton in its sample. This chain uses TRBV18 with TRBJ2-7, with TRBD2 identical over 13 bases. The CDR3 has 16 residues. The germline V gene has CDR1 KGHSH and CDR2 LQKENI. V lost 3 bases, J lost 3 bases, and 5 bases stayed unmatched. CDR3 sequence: CASSPTGLAGIYEQYF. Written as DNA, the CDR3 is TGTGCCAGCTCACCCACGGGACTAGCGGGGATCTACGAGCAGTACTTC.

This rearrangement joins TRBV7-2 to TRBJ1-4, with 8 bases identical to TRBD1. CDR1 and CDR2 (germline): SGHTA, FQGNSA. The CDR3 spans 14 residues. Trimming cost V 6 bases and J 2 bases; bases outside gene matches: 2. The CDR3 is CASSYRGTNEKLFF. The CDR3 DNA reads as TGTGCCAGCAGTTACAGGGGGACTAATGAAAAACTGTTTTTT.

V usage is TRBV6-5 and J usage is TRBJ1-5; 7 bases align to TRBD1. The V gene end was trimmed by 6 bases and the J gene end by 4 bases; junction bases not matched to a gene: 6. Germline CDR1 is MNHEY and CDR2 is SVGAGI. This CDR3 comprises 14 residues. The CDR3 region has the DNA TGTGCCAGCAGCTTCGGGACAGATAATCAGCCCCAGCATTTT. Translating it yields CASSFGTDNQPQHF.

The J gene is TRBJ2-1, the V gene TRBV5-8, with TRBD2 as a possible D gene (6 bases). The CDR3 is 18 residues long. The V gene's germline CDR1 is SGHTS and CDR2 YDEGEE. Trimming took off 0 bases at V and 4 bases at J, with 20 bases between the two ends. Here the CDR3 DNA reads TGTGCCAGCAGCTTGGGACCCCGGGACTCCTCTGCATACAATGAGCAGTTCTTC. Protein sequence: CASSLGPRDSSAYNEQFF.

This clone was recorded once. CDR3 coding DNA: TGTGCCAGCAGCCTTAAAAGGACTAGCTTTTTAGGCAATGAGCAGTTCTTC. Amino acids: CASSLKRTSFLGNEQFF. The rearrangement links TRBV7-2 to TRBJ2-1; 8 nucleotides line up with TRBD2. This CDR3 is 17 amino acids long. The germline gives CDR1 SGHTA, CDR2 FQGNSA. V lost 5 bases and J lost 6; bases outside the gene matches: 15.

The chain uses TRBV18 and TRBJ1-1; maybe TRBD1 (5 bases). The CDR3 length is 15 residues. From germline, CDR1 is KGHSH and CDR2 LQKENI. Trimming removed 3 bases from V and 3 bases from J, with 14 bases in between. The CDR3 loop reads CASSPEGYKDTEAFF. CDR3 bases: TGTGCCAGCTCACCGGAGGGGTATAAGGACACTGAAGCTTTCTTT.

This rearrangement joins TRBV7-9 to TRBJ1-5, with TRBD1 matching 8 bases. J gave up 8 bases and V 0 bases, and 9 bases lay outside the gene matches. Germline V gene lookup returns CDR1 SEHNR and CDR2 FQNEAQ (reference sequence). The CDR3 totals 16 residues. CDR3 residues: CASSLAETGAREPQHF. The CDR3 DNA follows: TGTGCCAGCAGCTTAGCGGAGACAGGGGCGAGAGAGCCCCAGCATTTT.

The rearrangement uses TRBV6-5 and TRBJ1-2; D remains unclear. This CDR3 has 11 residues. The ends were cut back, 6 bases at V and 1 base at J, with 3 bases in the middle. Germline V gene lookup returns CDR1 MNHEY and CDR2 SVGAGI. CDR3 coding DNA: TGTGCCAGCAGCCTTAACTATGGCTACACCTTC. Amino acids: CASSLNYGYTF.

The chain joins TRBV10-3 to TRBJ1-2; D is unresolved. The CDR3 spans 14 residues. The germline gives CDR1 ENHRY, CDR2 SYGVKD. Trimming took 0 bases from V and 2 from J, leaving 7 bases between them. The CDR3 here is CAISESTRNYGYTF. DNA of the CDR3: TGTGCCATCAGTGAGTCCACAAGAAACTATGGCTACACCTTC.

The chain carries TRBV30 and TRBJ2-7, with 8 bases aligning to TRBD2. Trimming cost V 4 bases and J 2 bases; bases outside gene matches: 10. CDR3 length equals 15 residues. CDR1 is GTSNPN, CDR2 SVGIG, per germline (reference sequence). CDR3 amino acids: CAWNSPGGSAYEQYF. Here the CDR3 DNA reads TGTGCCTGGAATTCCCCGGGGGGGTCCGCCTACGAGCAGTACTTC.

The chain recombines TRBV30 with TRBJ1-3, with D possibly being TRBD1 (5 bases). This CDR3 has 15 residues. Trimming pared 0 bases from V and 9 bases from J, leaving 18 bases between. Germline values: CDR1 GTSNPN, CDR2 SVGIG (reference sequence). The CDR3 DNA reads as TGTGCCTGGAGTGTACTATCGGGTTTAGGGGCCACCATATATTTT. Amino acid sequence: CAWSVLSGLGATIYF.

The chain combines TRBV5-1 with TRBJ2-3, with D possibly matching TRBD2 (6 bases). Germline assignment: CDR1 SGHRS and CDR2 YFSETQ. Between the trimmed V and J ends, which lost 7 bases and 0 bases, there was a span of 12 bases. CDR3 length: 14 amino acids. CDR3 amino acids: CASGSGPSTDTQYF. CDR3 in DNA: TGCGCCAGCGGAAGCGGGCCCAGCACAGATACGCAGTATTTT.

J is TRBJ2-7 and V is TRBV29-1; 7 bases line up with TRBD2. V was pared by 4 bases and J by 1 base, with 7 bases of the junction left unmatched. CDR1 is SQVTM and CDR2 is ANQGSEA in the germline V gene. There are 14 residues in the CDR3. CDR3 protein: CSVGPGLGSYEQYF. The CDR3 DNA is TGCAGCGTTGGACCCGGACTAGGGTCCTACGAGCAGTACTTC.

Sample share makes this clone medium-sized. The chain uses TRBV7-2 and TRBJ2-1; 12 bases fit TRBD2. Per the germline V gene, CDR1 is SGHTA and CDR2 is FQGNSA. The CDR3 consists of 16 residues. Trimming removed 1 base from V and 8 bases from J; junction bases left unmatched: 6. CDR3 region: CASSLVNLAGGYEQFF. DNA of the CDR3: TGTGCCAGCAGCTTAGTTAACCTAGCGGGAGGGTATGAGCAGTTCTTC.